One sample yielded the 22 T cell receptor beta chains listed below, sequenced in a study of shared clonotypes between healthy human individuals. The method was immunoSEQ multiplex PCR; TCRdb's version includes in-frame clones alone and lacks a portion of them. The repertoire consists of some 2.1 million clones, with 85% to 95% occurring once and the leading ten covering more than 0.1%. The sequencing input was naive CD4+ T cells sorted from blood. Subset in this sample: CD45RA+ positively selected. The receptors here all came from a man aged 18 to 30 in good health.

The gene calls are TRBV2 and TRBJ1-2; TRBD1 matches at 8 bases. The CDR3 is 13 residues long. Germline-derived CDR1 and CDR2 are SNHLY and FYNNEI. With 3 bases clipped from V and 7 bases from J, the junction kept 4 bases outside the gene matches. CDR3 DNA sequence: TGTGCCAGCAGTGAGGATGACAGGGGTGGCTACACCTTC. It translates to CASSEDDRGGYTF.

The gene calls are TRBV10-3 and TRBJ2-3, with D possibly being TRBD1 (6 bases). From germline, CDR1 is ENHRY and CDR2 SYGVKD. The CDR3 has 13 residues. CDR3 in amino acids: CAHMGAGTDTQYF. CDR3 DNA sequence: TGTGCTCATATGGGGGCTGGCACAGATACGCAGTATTTT.

This sequence joins TRBV28 and TRBJ2-5; D gene ambiguous. The V gene's germline CDR1 is MDHEN and CDR2 SYDVKM. The length of the CDR3 is 14 residues. Trimming removed 6 bases from V and 3 bases from J, with 14 bases in between. The CDR3 coding sequence is TGTGCCAGCAGCCAAGATCGTCTTAAAGAGACCCAGTACTTC. As protein: CASSQDRLKETQYF.

The chain recombines TRBV5-6 with TRBJ2-7; possibly TRBD1 for D (5 bases). Trimming left V 3 bases short and J 3 bases short, with 16 bases between. This CDR3 has 15 residues. CDR1 SGHDT and CDR2 YYEEEE come from the germline V gene. CDR3 sequence reads: CASSSGPGQGYEQYF. Written as DNA, the CDR3 is TGTGCCAGCAGCTCGGGTCCCGGCCAGGGCTACGAGCAGTACTTC.

The rearrangement joins TRBV5-4 to TRBJ2-2; D is perhaps TRBD1 or TRBD2 (7 bases each). CDR3 length: 16 residues. In germline, CDR1 is SGHNT, CDR2 YYREEE (reference sequence). The V end lost 4 bases, the J end lost 4 bases, and 17 bases lay between the germline ends. The CDR3 DNA reads TGTGCCAGCAGCCAGGGGGAGTGGGAGGGCACCGGGGAGCTGTTTTTT. Translated, it gives CASSQGEWEGTGELFF.

The chain carries TRBV6-1 and TRBJ2-3; a weak D match, TRBD2 (6 bases). Germline lookup yields CDR1 MNHNS and CDR2 SASEGT. V shed 7 bases and J shed 0 bases, with 14 bases lying between them. The CDR3 is 15 amino acids. The CDR3 sequence is CASTERGGSTDTQYF. CDR3 in DNA: TGTGCCAGCACTGAGAGGGGAGGTAGCACAGATACGCAGTATTTT.

The chain employs TRBV6-5 and TRBJ2-7, with 7 bases lining up with TRBD1. Germline V gene data show CDR1 as MNHEY and CDR2 as SVGAGI. J gave up 2 bases and V 2 bases, and 6 bases lay outside the gene matches. The CDR3 consists of 15 residues. The CDR3 protein is CASSYARDRPYEQYF. Here the CDR3 DNA reads TGTGCCAGCAGTTACGCTCGGGACAGACCCTACGAGCAGTACTTC.

This clone was detected only once. The genes are TRBV10-2 and TRBJ1-3; no clear D gene. CDR1 is WSHSY and CDR2 is SAAADI in the germline V gene. V lost 3 bases and J lost 0, with 9 bases in between. The CDR3 totals 15 residues. As DNA, the CDR3 is TGCGCCAGCAGTGACTTAGGGCTCTCTGGAAACACCATATATTTT. Protein: CASSDLGLSGNTIYF.

This chain links TRBV4-3 with TRBJ1-4, with a weak D call TRBD1 (5 bases). Trimming shortened V by 4 bases and J by 6 bases, and 15 bases separated the two germline ends. The germline CDR1 and CDR2 sequences are LGHNA and YSLEER. This CDR3 region has 15 residues. The CDR3, as DNA: TGCGCCAGCAGCCTGACGGGGGAGTCTGATGAAAAACTGTTTTTT. Amino acids: CASSLTGESDEKLFF.

This chain uses TRBV19 with TRBJ1-2; D is ambiguous. The germline V and J ends were trimmed by 5 bases and 1 base, with 14 bases remaining between them. Germline CDR1 reads LNHDA; CDR2 reads SQIVND (reference sequence). This CDR3 region has 15 residues. The CDR3 loop is CASSPVQKINYGYTF. For the CDR3, the DNA is TGTGCCAGTAGTCCCGTGCAGAAGATTAACTATGGCTACACCTTC.

The chain combines TRBV5-1 with TRBJ2-2, with 7 bases matching TRBD2. The J segment lost 7 bases and the V segment lost 0 bases, leaving 3 bases of the junction unmatched. This CDR3 spans 14 amino acids. The germline CDR1 and CDR2 sequences are SGHRS and YFSETQ. The DNA for the CDR3 is TGCGCCAGCAGCTTGGCTGCGGGAGTCGGGGAGCTGTTTTTT. Amino acids: CASSLAAGVGELFF.

For this clone: Mismatch with germline at one junction end may stem from a read error. The rearrangement links TRBV27 to TRBJ2-1; D unclear. In germline, CDR1 is MNHEY, CDR2 SMNVEV (reference sequence). The CDR3 extends over 11 amino acids. The DNA for the CDR3 is TGTGCCAGCAGTTCGTTTCCTCGGAAGGTCTTC. Protein product: CASSSFPRKVF.

This chain joins TRBV27 and TRBJ2-7; tentatively, D is TRBD1 (7 bases). V dropped 6 bases and J dropped 3 bases, with 27 bases sitting between them. CDR1 and CDR2 (germline): MNHEY, SMNVEV (reference sequence). This CDR3 region has 18 residues. CDR3 in amino acids: CASRSEGGTVKRHYEQYF. CDR3 nucleotides: TGTGCCAGCAGGAGCGAAGGGGGGACAGTCAAGCGCCACTACGAGCAGTACTTC.

The count of this clone is one. The chain uses TRBV5-1 and TRBJ1-5; tentatively, D is TRBD1 (6 bases). The CDR3 length is 15 residues. V lost 0 bases to trimming and J lost 6 bases, with 13 bases between them. CDR1 is SGHRS and CDR2 is YFSETQ in the germline V gene. CDR3 in DNA: TGCGCCAGCAGCTTGGCCGCGGGAGGGGGTCAGCCCCAGCATTTT. Protein sequence: CASSLAAGGGQPQHF.

This chain uses TRBV2 with TRBJ2-3; D is ambiguous. This CDR3 spans 17 amino acids. With 0 bases removed from V and 1 base from J, the gap between germline ends came to 14 bases. Germline CDR1 is SNHLY and CDR2 is FYNNEI. The CDR3 reads CASSEAIVGSGTDTQYF. CDR3 in DNA: TGTGCCAGCAGTGAAGCGATTGTAGGGTCGGGCACAGATACGCAGTATTTT.

The chain joins TRBV5-1 to TRBJ2-7; 7 bases match TRBD2. The CDR3 runs 15 residues. CDR1 SGHRS and CDR2 YFSETQ come from the germline V gene. J lost 0 bases, V lost 4 bases, and 7 bases had no gene match. The CDR3 bases are TGCGCCAGCAGCCGACGAGGCGGGAGCTCCTACGAGCAGTACTTC. Residues: CASSRRGGSSYEQYF.

The rearrangement links TRBV6-5 to TRBJ2-2, with 9 bases identical to TRBD1. J gave up 9 bases and V 2 bases, and 10 bases lay outside the gene matches. The germline V gene has CDR1 MNHEY and CDR2 SVGAGI. This CDR3 region has 16 residues. The CDR3 sequence: CASSYPSKTGGRELFF. The CDR3 bases are TGTGCCAGCAGTTACCCAAGCAAAACAGGGGGCCGGGAGCTGTTTTTT.

This chain connects TRBV5-1 to TRBJ1-4, with TRBD1 matching 7 bases. V was clipped by 0 bases and J by 10 bases; unmatched bases: 12. Germline assignment: CDR1 SGHRS and CDR2 YFSETQ. The CDR3 length is 16 residues. CDR3 residues: CASSLEPGPQGGKLFF. For the CDR3, the DNA is TGCGCCAGCAGCTTGGAGCCGGGACCCCAGGGGGGAAAACTGTTTTTT.

The V and J genes are TRBV25-1 and TRBJ2-7; TRBD2 aligns across 10 bases. V lost 4 bases and J lost 4; bases outside the gene matches: 1. The CDR3 extends over 13 amino acids. The germline V gene has CDR1 MGHDK and CDR2 SYGVNS. The CDR3 nucleotides are TGTGCCAGCAGTGTACTAGCGGGGTACGAGCAGTACTTC. This translates into CASSVLAGYEQYF.

This sequence joins TRBV7-6 and TRBJ2-7; 8 bases fit TRBD2. Germline CDR1 is SGHVS and CDR2 is FNYEAQ. The CDR3 covers 16 residues. The V and J ends lost 4 bases and 3 bases, in that order; junction bases with no gene match: 11. CDR3 DNA sequence: TGTGCCAGCAGCTCAACAATCGGGACTAGTGTCTACGAGCAGTACTTC. Translating gives CASSSTIGTSVYEQYF.

The chain is built from TRBV7-9 and TRBJ1-1, with D possibly matching TRBD1 (5 bases). CDR3 length: 12 amino acids. The V gene lost 8 bases and the J gene lost 4 bases, with 11 bases spanning the gap. Per germline, CDR1 SEHNR and CDR2 FQNEAQ (reference sequence). CDR3: CASQGSGTEAFF. The CDR3 DNA sequence: TGTGCCAGCCAGGGTTCCGGCACTGAAGCTTTCTTT.

Details on this clone: A much larger clone differs from this one at a single base, so this may be a read error. V usage is TRBV7-9 and J usage is TRBJ1-1; 7 nucleotides line up with TRBD1. With V trimmed by 5 bases and J by 0 bases, 0 bases remained unmatched. CDR3 size: 13 residues. Germline CDR1 is SEHNR and CDR2 is FQNEAQ (reference sequence). The DNA for the CDR3 is TGTGCCAGCAGCGGACAGGTGAACACTGAAGCTTTCTTT. It yields the protein CASSGQVNTEAFF. The full variable domain, completed using reference TRBV7-9 and TRBJ1-1, is DTGVSQNPRHKITKRGQNVTFRCDPISEHNRLYWYRQTLGQGPEFLTYFQNEAQLEKSRLLSDRFSAERPKGSFSTLEIQRTEQGDSAMYLCASSGQVNTEAFFGQGTRLTVV.